This T cell receptor beta chain was recorded in a study of blood T cell repertoires in COVID-19. Turning to the study itself: Samples representing acute and convalescent COVID-19 were sourced from the United States, Italy and Spain. T cells, B-cell-depleted T cells, or PBMCs supplied cDNA or gDNA.

Germline V lookup: CDR1 DFQATT, CDR2 SNEGSKA (reference sequence). The CDR3 has 11 amino acids. V lost 3 bases and J 4 bases, leaving 7 bases between the germline ends. Per the study methods: Quantification of nucleated cells was approximated via reference gene primer amplification. Clones were sequenced by immunoSEQ multiplex PCR, and TCRdb holds only the in-frame ones, with some missing. From that table come the V and J calls and clone size; the DNA was used to work out D and trimming. The sample carries about 55,000 clones, more than 85% recorded once. The chain couples TRBV20-1 to TRBJ2-7; D uncertain. The clonotype was recovered from a middle-aged man with active COVID-19. Sequencing was carried out using peripheral blood. This chain's CDR3 is CSASFIYEQYF. Written as DNA, the CDR3 is TGCAGTGCTAGCTTTATTTACGAGCAGTACTTC.